A single T cell receptor beta chain is shown here with its context. As yet, its antigen is unknown. Germline and junction disagree at one end, which may indicate a read error. The people who gave samples were healthy Caucasians from Russia, aged 6 to 90. These data are taken from a study of blood T cells in healthy people across ages. About the research overall: For every two T cells, template switching captured about one barcoded beta molecule.

CDR1 and CDR2 (germline): LGHDT, YNNKEL (reference sequence). This CDR3 contains 16 residues. It was with a sample-barcoded 5' primer and a J-beta primer mix that a second PCR of about 6 to 12 cycles was run. Using its own MiXCR run on the 5' RACE reads, TCRdb lists one record per CDR3 protein. The table shows 800,000 to 950,000 distinct CDR3 sequences, with just under 30% occurring only once. Study-level findings and limits: When one million T cells were used, diversity estimates were thought to be underestimates.

These sequences were also reported in another study, on T cells of mothers and their children.

The sequence was obtained from a woman in her thirties or forties in good health. The chain combines TRBV3-1 with TRBJ1-3; D unresolved. The sample comprised blood. The CDR3, as DNA: TGTGCCAGCACCCAAGGATCACCTCTAACTGGAAACACCATATATTTT. Its protein is CASTQGSPLTGNTIYF.